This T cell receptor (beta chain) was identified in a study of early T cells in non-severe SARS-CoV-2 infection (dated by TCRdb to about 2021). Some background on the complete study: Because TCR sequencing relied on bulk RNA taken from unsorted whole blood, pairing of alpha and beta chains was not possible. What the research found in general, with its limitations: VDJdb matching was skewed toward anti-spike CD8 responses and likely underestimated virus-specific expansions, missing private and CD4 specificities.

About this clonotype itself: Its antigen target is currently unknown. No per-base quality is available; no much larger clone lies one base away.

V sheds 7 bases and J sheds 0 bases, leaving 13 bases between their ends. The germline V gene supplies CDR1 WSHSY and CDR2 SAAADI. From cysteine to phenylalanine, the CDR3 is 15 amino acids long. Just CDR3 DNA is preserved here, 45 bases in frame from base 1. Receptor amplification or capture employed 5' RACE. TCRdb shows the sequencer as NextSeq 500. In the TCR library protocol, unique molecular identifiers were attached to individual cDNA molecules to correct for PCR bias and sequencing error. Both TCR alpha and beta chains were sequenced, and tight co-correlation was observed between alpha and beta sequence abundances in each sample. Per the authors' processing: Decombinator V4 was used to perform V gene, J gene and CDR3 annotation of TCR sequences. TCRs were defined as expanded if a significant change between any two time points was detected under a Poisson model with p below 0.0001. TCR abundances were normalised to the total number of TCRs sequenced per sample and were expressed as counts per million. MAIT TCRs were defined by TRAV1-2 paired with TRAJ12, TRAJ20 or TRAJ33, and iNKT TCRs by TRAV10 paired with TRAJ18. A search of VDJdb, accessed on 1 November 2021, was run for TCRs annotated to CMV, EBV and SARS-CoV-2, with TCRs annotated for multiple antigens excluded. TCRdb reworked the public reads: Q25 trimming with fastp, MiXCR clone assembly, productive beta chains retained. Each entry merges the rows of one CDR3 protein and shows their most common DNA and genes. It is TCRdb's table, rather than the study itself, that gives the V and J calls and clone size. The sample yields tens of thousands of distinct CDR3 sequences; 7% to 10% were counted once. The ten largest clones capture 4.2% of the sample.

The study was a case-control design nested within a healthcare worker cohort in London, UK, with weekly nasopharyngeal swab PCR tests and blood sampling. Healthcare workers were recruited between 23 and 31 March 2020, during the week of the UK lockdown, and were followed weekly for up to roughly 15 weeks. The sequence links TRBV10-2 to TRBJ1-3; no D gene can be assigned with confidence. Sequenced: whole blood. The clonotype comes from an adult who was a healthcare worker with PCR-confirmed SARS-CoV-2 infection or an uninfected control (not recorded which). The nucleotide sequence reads TGCGCCAGCAACTTAGCTGGCCGCTCTGGAAACACCATATATTTT. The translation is CASNLAGRSGNTIYF.